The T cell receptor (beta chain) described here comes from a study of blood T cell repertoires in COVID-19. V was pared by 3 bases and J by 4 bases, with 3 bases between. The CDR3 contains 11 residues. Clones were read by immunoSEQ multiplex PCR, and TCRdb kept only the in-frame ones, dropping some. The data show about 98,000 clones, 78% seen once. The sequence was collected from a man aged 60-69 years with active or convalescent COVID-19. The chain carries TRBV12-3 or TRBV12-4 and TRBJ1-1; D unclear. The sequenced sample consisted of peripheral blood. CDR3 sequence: CASSFSTEAFF. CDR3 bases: TGTGCCAGCAGTTTTAGCACTGAAGCTTTCTTT.